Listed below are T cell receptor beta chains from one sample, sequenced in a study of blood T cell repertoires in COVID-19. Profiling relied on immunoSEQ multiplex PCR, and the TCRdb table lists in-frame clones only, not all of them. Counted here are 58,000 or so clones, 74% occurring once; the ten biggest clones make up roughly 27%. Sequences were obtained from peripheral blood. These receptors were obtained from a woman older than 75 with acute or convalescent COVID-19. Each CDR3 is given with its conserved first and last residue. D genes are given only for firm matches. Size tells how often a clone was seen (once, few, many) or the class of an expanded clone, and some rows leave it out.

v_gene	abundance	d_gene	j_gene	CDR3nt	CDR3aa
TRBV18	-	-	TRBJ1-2	TGTGCCAGCTCATCCGACAGTGGCTATGGCTACACCTTC	CASSSDSGYGYTF
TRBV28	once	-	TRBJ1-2	TGTGCCAGCAGACCTCAGGCGTTAAATAACTATGGCTACACCTTC	CASRPQALNNYGYTF
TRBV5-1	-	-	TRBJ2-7	TGCGCCAGCAGCGTGACTAGTCCCTACGAGCAGTACTTC	CASSVTSPYEQYF
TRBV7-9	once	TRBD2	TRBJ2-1	TGTGCCAGCAGCTTCAAACTAGCGGGAGGGCATGAGCAGTTCTTC	CASSFKLAGGHEQFF
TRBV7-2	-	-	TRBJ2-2	TGTGCCAGCAGCATCCGGCGGGGGCCAGACACCGGGGAGCTGTTTTTT	CASSIRRGPDTGELFF
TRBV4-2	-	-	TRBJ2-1	TGTGCCAGCAGCCGCACCGGGACATGGGACAATGAGCAGTTCTTC	CASSRTGTWDNEQFF
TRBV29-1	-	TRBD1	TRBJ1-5	TGCAGCGTGACAGGGGAGGGGTTCAATCAGCCCCAGCATTTT	CSVTGEGFNQPQHF
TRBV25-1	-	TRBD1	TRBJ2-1	TGTGCCAGCAGTCGAACAGGGGGTGCTATCCATGAGCAGTTCTTC	CASSRTGGAIHEQFF
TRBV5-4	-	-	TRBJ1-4	TGTGCCAGCAGCAAAAAATGGGGGCCGGGGGAAAAACTGTTTTTT	CASSKKWGPGEKLFF
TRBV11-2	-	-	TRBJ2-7	TGTGCCAGCAGCCCCACGGGGACCTACGAGCAGTACTTC	CASSPTGTYEQYF
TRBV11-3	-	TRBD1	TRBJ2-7	TGTGCCAGCAGCTTCTGGACAGGGAATTCCTACGAGCAGTACTTC	CASSFWTGNSYEQYF
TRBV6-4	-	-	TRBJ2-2	TGTGCCAGCAGTGAGGAGGCCACCGGGGAGCTGTTTTTT	CASSEEATGELFF
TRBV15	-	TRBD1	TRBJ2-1	TGTGCCACCAGCAGGGACAGGGGGCTGGGTGAGCAGTTCTTC	CATSRDRGLGEQFF
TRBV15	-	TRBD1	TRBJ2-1	TGTGCCACCAGCAGAAGGACAGGGGGAGGCAATGAGCAGTTCTTC	CATSRRTGGGNEQFF
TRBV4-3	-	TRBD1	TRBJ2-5	TGCGCCAGCAGACGAACAGGGGTTGATCGCCAAGAGACCCAGTACTTC	CASRRTGVDRQETQYF
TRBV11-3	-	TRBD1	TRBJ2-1	TGTGCCAGCAGCTTAGTTTCCAGGGGGATGAACAATGAGCAGTTCTTC	CASSLVSRGMNNEQFF
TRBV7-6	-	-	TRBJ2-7	TGTGCCAGCAGCTTAGATCTAAGGAGGGCCTTGAACAACGAGCAGTACTTC	CASSLDLRRALNNEQYF
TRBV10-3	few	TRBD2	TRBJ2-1	TGTGCCATCAGTGACCCGGGACTAGTGGTGGAAAGGTCCTACAATGAGCAGTTCTTC	CAISDPGLVVERSYNEQFF
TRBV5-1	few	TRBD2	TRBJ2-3	TGCGCCAGCAGCGGGGGACTAGCCGATCCCACAGATACGCAGTATTTT	CASSGGLADPTDTQYF
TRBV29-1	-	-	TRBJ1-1	TGCAGCGTTGAAGACCCCCAGGGGTTCACTGAAGCTTTCTTT	CSVEDPQGFTEAFF
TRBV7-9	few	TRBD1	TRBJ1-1	TGTGCCAGCAGCTTAGGAGGGGGACAGCGAAGCACTGAAGCTTTCTTT	CASSLGGGQRSTEAFF
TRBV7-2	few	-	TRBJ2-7	TGTGCCAGCACCTCCAGACAGGGAGGCTACGAGCAGTACTTC	CASTSRQGGYEQYF
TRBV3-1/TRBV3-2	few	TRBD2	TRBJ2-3	TGTGCCAGCAGCCCTAGCGGGAGGGCCTTAGATACGCAGTATTTT	CASSPSGRALDTQYF
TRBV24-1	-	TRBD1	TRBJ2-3	TGTGCCACCAGTGATCTGACAGGGGAAAGCACAGATACGCAGTATTTT	CATSDLTGESTDTQYF
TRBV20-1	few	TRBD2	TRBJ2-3	TGCAGTGCTAGTAGCGGGGCGCAGTATTTT	CSASSGAQYF
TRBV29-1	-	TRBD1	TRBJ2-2	TGCAGCGCCAGACAGGGTACCACCGGGGAGCTGTTTTTT	CSARQGTTGELFF
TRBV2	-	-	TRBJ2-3	TGTGCCAGCAGTGAAGGCAGGGGCCCCACAGATACGCAGTATTTT	CASSEGRGPTDTQYF
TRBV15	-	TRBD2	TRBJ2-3	TGTGCCACCAGCAGTTATGAGGGAGGGCACACAGATACGCAGTATTTT	CATSSYEGGHTDTQYF
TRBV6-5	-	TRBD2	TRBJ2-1	TGTGCCACCTCATCGGGACTAGCGGCGGATGAGCAGTTCTTC	CATSSGLAADEQFF
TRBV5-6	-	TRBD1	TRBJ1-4	TGTGCCAGCAGCTTGTGGACAGGGGGTAATGAAAAACTGTTTTTT	CASSLWTGGNEKLFF
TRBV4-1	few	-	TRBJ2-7	TGCGCCAGCAGCCAAGGATTACAGGGATCCGAGCAGTACTTC	CASSQGLQGSEQYF
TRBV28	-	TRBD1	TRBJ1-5	TGTGCCAGCAGTTCCTCGAACTTCCTACAGGGGGCCATGGGAGTTTCTAATCAGCCCCAGCATTTT	CASSSSNFLQGAMGVSNQPQHF
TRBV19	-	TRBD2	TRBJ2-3	TGTGCCAGTCGGCTAGCGGGAGGTAGCACAGATACGCAGTATTTT	CASRLAGGSTDTQYF
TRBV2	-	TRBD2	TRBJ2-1	TGTGCCAGCAGTGATGAAGCGGGAGGGATCTGGGACAATGAGCAGTTCTTC	CASSDEAGGIWDNEQFF
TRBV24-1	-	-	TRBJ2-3	TGTGCCACCAGTGATTTGCATAGTCCCAGCGGAGCTAGCACAGATACGCAGTATTTT	CATSDLHSPSGASTDTQYF
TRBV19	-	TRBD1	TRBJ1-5	TGTGCCAGTAGTATCTCAGCCGGGACAGTACTCGATCAGCCCCAGCATTTT	CASSISAGTVLDQPQHF
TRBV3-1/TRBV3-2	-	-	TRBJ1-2	TGTGCCAGCAGCCCACGGGTTGGACTGGGCTATGGCTACACCTTC	CASSPRVGLGYGYTF
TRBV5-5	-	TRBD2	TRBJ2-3	TGTGCCAGCAGCCCGACTAGCGGGAGGGGAGGCACAGATACGCAGTATTTT	CASSPTSGRGGTDTQYF
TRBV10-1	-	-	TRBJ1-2	TGCGCCAGCAGTGAGGGAGCCTGCACCTTC	CASSEGACTF
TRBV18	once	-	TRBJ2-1	TGTGCCAGCTCACCCTCGGGGAGTTTTAATGAGCAGTTCTTC	CASSPSGSFNEQFF
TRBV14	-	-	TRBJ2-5	TGTGCCAGCAGCCAAGATGGCAGGGGGACCCAGTACTTC	CASSQDGRGTQYF